This TCR beta chain was observed in a study of cytomegalovirus exposure and HLA in healthy donors. This clone showed up just once. The assay was immunoSEQ multiplex PCR, and TCRdb's table has in-frame clones only and misses some. Among about 160,000 clones, over 85% were seen once, and the ten largest hold about 9.3%. The trim removed 0 bases at V and 3 bases at J, leaving 6 bases unmatched. The CDR3 contains 16 residues. Per the germline V gene, CDR1 is MNHNS and CDR2 is SASEGT. The sequenced sample consisted of PBMCs. The TCR originated in a woman in her late teens or twenties in good health and CMV-seropositive. The V call is TRBV6-1, the J call TRBJ2-7; 9 bases line up with TRBD2. The CDR3 spells CASSEAALAGNYEQYF. CDR3 bases: TGTGCCAGCAGTGAAGCGGCACTAGCGGGTAACTACGAGCAGTACTTC.